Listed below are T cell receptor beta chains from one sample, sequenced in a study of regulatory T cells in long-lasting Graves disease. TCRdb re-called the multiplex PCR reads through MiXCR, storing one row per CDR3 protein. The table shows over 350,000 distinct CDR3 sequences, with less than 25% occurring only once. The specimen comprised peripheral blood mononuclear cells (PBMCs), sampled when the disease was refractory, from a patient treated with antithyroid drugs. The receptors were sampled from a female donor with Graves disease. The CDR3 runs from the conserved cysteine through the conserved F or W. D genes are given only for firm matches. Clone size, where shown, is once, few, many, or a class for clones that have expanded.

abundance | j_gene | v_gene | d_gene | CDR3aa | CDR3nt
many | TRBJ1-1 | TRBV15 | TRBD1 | CATSRAGQGIAAFF | TGTGCCACCAGCAGAGCCGGACAGGGGATCGCAGCTTTCTTT
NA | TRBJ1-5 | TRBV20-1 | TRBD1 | CSAQEGGDQPQHF | TGCAGTGCTCAAGAAGGGGGCGATCAGCCCCAGCATTTT
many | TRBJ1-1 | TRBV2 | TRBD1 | CASSGQGASTEAFF | TGTGCCAGCAGTGGACAGGGGGCCAGCACTGAAGCTTTCTTT
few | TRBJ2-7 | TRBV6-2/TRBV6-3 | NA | CASVFFYEQYF | TGTGCCAGCGTATTTTTCTACGAGCAGTACTTC
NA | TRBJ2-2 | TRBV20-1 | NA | CSATGHTGELFF | TGCAGTGCTACCGGTCACACCGGGGAGCTGTTTTTT
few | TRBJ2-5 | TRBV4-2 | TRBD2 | CASRGSGRSDGETQYF | TGTGCCAGCAGGGGGAGCGGGAGGAGTGACGGAGAGACCCAGTACTTC
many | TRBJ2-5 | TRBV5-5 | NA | CASSLPGALGTQYF | TGTGCCAGCAGCTTGCCCGGGGCACTCGGGACCCAGTACTTC
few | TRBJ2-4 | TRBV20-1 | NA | CSALRGLQNIQYF | TGCAGTGCTCTACGGGGTCTCCAAAACATTCAGTACTTC
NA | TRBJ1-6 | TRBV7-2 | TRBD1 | CASTADRAVPLHF | TGTGCCAGCACCGCCGACAGGGCCGTACCCCTCCACTTT
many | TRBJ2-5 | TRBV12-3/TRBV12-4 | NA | CASSFSLRETQYF | TGTGCCAGCAGTTTTTCCCTTAGGGAGACCCAGTACTTC
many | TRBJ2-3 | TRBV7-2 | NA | CASSLAPGSDTQYF | TGTGCCAGCAGCTTAGCGCCCGGTTCAGATACGCAGTATTTT
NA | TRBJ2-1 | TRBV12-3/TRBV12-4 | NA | CASSLNPTLPYKKQFF | TGTGCCAGCAGTTTGAACCCGACTCTCCCCTACAAGAAGCAGTTCTTC
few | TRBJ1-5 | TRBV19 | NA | CASLGTRSNQPQHF | TGTGCCAGCCTCGGGACTCGGAGCAATCAGCCCCAGCATTTT
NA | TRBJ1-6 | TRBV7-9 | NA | CASSLGTPGWNSPLHF | TGTGCCAGCAGCTTAGGTACGCCAGGATGGAATTCACCCCTCCACTTT
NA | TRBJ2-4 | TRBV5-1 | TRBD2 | CASSTSTSAADIQYF | TGCGCCAGCAGCACGTCAACTAGCGCGGCTGACATTCAGTACTTC
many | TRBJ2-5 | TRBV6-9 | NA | CASSYAPGVQETQYF | TGTGCCAGCAGTTACGCTCCCGGGGTACAAGAGACCCAGTACTTC
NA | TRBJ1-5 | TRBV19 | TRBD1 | CASTIDRGRSNQPQHF | TGTGCCAGTACCATAGACAGGGGACGTAGCAATCAGCCCCAGCATTTT
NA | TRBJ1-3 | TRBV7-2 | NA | CASSWSSGNTIYF | TGTGCCAGCAGCTGGAGCTCTGGAAACACCATATATTTT
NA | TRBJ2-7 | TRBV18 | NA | CASSRGERASYEQYF | TGTGCCAGCTCACGAGGGGAAAGGGCCTCCTACGAGCAGTACTTC
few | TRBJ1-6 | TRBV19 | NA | CATTIGNSPLHF | TGTGCCACCACCATCGGGAATTCACCCCTCCACTTT
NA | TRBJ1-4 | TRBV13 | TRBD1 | CASSADIRDRGGNEKLFF | TGTGCCAGCAGCGCCGACATCCGGGACAGGGGGGGTAATGAAAAACTGTTTTTT
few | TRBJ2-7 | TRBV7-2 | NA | CASSLRWGNEQYF | TGTGCCAGCAGCTTAAGGTGGGGAAACGAGCAGTACTTC
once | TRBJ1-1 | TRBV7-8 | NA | CASSFQQGMNTEASF | TGTGCCAGCAGCTTTCAACAGGGTATGAACACTGAAGCTTCCTTT
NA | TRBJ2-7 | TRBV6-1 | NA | CAISRDKPYEQYF | TGTGCCATCTCCCGTGACAAGCCCTACGAGCAGTACTTC
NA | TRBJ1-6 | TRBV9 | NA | CASSVGFQDSPLHF | TGTGCCAGCAGCGTAGGATTTCAGGATTCACCCCTCCACTTT
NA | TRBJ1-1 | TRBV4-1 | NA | CASSLQWGGMNTEAFF | TGCGCCAGCAGCCTTCAATGGGGGGGAATGAACACTGAAGCTTTCTTT
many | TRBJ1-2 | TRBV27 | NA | CASSSPRRGDYGYTF | TGTGCCAGCAGTTCTCCGCGCAGGGGCGACTATGGCTACACCTTC
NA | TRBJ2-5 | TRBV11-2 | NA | CASSFLGLETQYF | TGTGCCAGCAGCTTTCTGGGGCTGGAGACCCAGTACTTC
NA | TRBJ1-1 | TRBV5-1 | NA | CASSIPTGTMNTEAFF | TGCGCCAGCAGCATACCCACGGGGACCATGAACACTGAAGCTTTCTTT
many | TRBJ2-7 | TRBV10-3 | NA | CAISESRGAQWAYEQYF | TGTGCCATCAGTGAGTCTCGGGGAGCCCAGTGGGCCTACGAGCAGTACTTC
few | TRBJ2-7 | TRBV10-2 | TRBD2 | CASRSTSGIFDEQYF | TGCGCCAGCAGGTCGACTAGCGGGATCTTCGACGAGCAGTACTTC
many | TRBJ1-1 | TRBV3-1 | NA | CASSQTRNTEAFF | TGTGCCAGCAGCCAAACACGGAACACTGAAGCTTTCTTT
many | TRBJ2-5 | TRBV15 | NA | CATSRSLDTQETQYF | TGTGCCACCAGCAGAAGCTTAGACACCCAAGAGACCCAGTACTTC
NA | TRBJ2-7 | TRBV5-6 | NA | CAGSLQGSYEQYF | TGTGCCGGCAGCTTACAGGGCTCCTACGAGCAGTACTTC
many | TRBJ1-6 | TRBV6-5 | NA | CASSYSILGIGSYNSPLHF | TGTGCCAGCAGTTACTCGATACTAGGGATCGGCTCCTATAATTCACCCCTCCACTTT
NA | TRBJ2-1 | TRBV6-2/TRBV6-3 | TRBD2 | CASSDPSGSRDEQFF | TGTGCCAGCAGTGACCCTAGCGGGAGTCGGGATGAGCAGTTCTTC
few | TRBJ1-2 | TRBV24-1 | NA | CATSDLGEEGNYGYTF | TGTGCCACCAGTGATTTAGGAGAGGAAGGGAACTATGGCTACACCTTC
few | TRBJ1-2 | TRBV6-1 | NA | CASSVGDGYTF | TGTGCCAGCAGTGTGGGAGATGGCTACACCTTC
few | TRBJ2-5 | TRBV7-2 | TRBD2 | CASSQATWVRGGETQYF | TGTGCCAGCAGTCAAGCGACGTGGGTCCGGGGGGGTGAGACCCAGTACTTC
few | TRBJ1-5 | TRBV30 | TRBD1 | CAWRQTGIGQPQHF | TGTGCCTGGCGACAGACAGGGATCGGTCAGCCCCAGCATTTT
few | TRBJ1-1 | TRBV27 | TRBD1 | CASRQTGVNEAFF | TGTGCCAGCAGACAAACAGGGGTTAACGAAGCTTTCTTT
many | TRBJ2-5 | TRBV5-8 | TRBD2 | CASSFGTRIETQYF | TGTGCCAGCAGCTTCGGGACTAGGATAGAGACCCAGTACTTC
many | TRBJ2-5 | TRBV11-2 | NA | CASSLAASRGETQYF | TGTGCCAGCAGCTTAGCCGCGTCTAGGGGAGAGACCCAGTACTTC
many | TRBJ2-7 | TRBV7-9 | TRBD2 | CASSLVESGTSIDEQYF | TGTGCCAGCAGCTTAGTCGAATCCGGGACTAGCATCGACGAGCAGTACTTC
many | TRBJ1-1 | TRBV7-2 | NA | CASSLRGGGTNEAFF | TGTGCCAGCAGCTTAAGGGGTGGAGGCACAAATGAAGCTTTCTTT
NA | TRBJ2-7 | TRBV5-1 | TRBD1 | CASSLSAGTGGYEQYF | TGCGCCAGCAGCTTGTCTGCCGGGACAGGGGGCTACGAGCAGTACTTC
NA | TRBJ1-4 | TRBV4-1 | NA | CASSTRQATNEKLFF | TGCGCCAGCAGCACTCGACAGGCAACTAATGAAAAACTGTTTTTT
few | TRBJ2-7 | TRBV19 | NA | CASSQIIGGGYEQYF | TGTGCCAGTAGTCAAATAATCGGGGGAGGCTACGAGCAGTACTTC
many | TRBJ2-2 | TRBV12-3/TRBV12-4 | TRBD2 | CASSAGLAGVNGELFF | TGTGCCAGCAGCGCGGGACTAGCGGGAGTCAACGGGGAGCTGTTTTTT
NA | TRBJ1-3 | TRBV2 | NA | CASSEGQGSGNTIYF | TGTGCCAGCAGTGAAGGGCAGGGCTCTGGAAACACCATATATTTT
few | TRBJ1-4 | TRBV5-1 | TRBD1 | CASSLDTGGAEKLFF | TGCGCCAGCAGCTTGGATACAGGGGGCGCAGAAAAACTGTTTTTT
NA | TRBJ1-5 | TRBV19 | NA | CASSIIRGAKGNQPQHF | TGTGCCAGTAGTATAATACGGGGGGCTAAGGGCAATCAGCCCCAGCATTTT
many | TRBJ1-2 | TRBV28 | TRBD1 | CASSLSGTASYNEYGYTF | TGTGCCAGCAGTTTATCCGGGACAGCCTCGTATAACGAGTATGGCTACACCTTC
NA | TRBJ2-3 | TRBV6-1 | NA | CASSQLTGSTDTQYF | TGTGCCAGCAGTCAACTTACAGGTAGCACAGATACGCAGTATTTT
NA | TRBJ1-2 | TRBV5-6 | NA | CASNLYGSLNYGYTF | TGTGCCAGCAACCTTTATGGGAGCCTAAACTATGGCTACACCTTC